Below, 23 T cell receptor beta chains from the same sample are listed, as sequenced in a study of shared clonotypes between healthy human individuals. The table came from immunoSEQ multiplex PCR; TCRdb's copy has only in-frame clones and leaves some out. The table includes fewer than 850,000 clones, roughly 88% detected once. Sequencing input: memory CD8+ T cells from PBMCs. Subset meaning: CD45RO+ cells pooled with CCR7-negative TemRA cells. These receptors originate from a man between 18 and 29 years old in good health. Some clones in this sample may be carry-over from other donors' samples.

The chain couples TRBV27 to TRBJ2-7, with D perhaps TRBD2 (5 bases). CDR3 size: 13 residues. V lost 3 bases and J lost 6, with 12 bases in between. Germline assignment: CDR1 MNHEY and CDR2 SMNVEV (reference sequence). The CDR3 sequence is CASSFGPGSEQYF. The DNA of the CDR3 is TGTGCCAGCAGTTTTGGCCCGGGGAGCGAGCAGTACTTC.

The V and J genes are TRBV27 and TRBJ2-4; D is perhaps TRBD1 (5 bases). The V end was cut by 3 bases, the J end by 6 bases, with 9 bases between. The germline CDR1 and CDR2 sequences are MNHEY and SMNVEV (reference sequence). CDR3 length: 13 residues. CDR3 protein: CASSFGRVNIQYF. The CDR3, as DNA: TGTGCCAGCAGTTTTGGCAGGGTAAACATTCAGTACTTC.

This clone has a single count. CDR3 bases: TGCGCCAGCAGCTTGGTGGTGGGGTACCAAGAGACCCAGTACTTC. This codes for CASSLVVGYQETQYF. The V call is TRBV5-1, the J call TRBJ2-5, with D hard to call. The CDR3 is 15 amino acids. The germline V and J ends were trimmed by 0 bases and 0 bases, with 9 bases remaining between them. Germline-derived CDR1 and CDR2 are SGHRS and YFSETQ.

This chain joins TRBV5-4 and TRBJ1-1; D is ambiguous. Germline assignment: CDR1 SGHNT and CDR2 YYREEE (reference sequence). There are 13 residues in the CDR3. The V gene lost 1 base and the J gene lost 8 bases, with 12 bases spanning the gap. The CDR3 loop is CASSLWASREAFF. CDR3 bases: TGTGCCAGCAGCTTGTGGGCATCCCGCGAAGCTTTCTTT. The variable domain in full, completed from reference TRBV5-4 and TRBJ1-1, reads ETGVTQSPTHLIKTRGQQVTLRCSSQSGHNTVSWYQQALGQGPQFIFQYYREEENGRGNFPPRFSGLQFPNYSSELNVNALELDDSALYLCASSLWASREAFFGQGTRLTVV.

This chain connects TRBV28 to TRBJ2-3; 11 bases match TRBD2. CDR1 and CDR2 (germline): MDHEN, SYDVKM. V gave up 6 bases and J gave up 2 bases; unmatched junction bases: 1. The CDR3 extends over 14 amino acids. The CDR3 here is CASRGLAVTDTQYF. In DNA, the CDR3 is TGTGCCAGCAGGGGACTAGCGGTCACAGATACGCAGTATTTT.

The chain employs TRBV29-1 and TRBJ2-2; D not certain. The V end was cut by 4 bases, the J end by 3 bases, with 3 bases between. The CDR3 runs to 11 residues. Germline CDR1 SQVTM, CDR2 ANQGSEA. Written as DNA, the CDR3 is TGCAGCGTTGGGGACACCGGGGAGCTGTTTTTT. This encodes CSVGDTGELFF.

This clone was observed a single time. The chain is built from TRBV27 and TRBJ2-1, with a tentative D call TRBD1 (5 bases). Trimming took off 4 bases at V and 0 bases at J, with 13 bases between the two ends. The CDR3 is 16 amino acids. CDR1 is MNHEY and CDR2 is SMNVEV in the germline V gene (reference sequence). The CDR3 DNA follows: TGTGCCAGCAGTTACAGGACCCAGAGCTCCTACAATGAGCAGTTCTTC. Protein: CASSYRTQSSYNEQFF.

The chain uses TRBV28 and TRBJ2-1; tentatively, D is TRBD1 or TRBD2 (5 bases each). The ends were cut back, 4 bases at V and 0 bases at J, with 16 bases in the middle. This CDR3 contains 17 residues. The germline V gene encodes CDR1 MDHEN and CDR2 SYDVKM. The CDR3, as DNA: TGTGCCAGCAGTTCCCCCCCGTCAGGGAGCTCCTACAATGAGCAGTTCTTC. Amino acid sequence: CASSSPPSGSSYNEQFF.

This clone has only one observation. The chain has TRBV4-1 and TRBJ2-3; 9 bases match TRBD2. With V trimmed by 2 bases and J by 6 bases, 9 bases remained unmatched. This CDR3 is built from 16 residues. Germline V gives CDR1 MGHRA, CDR2 YSYEKL. The CDR3 nucleotides are TGCGCCAGCAGCCAACTACCGGGACTAGCCACCGATACGCAGTATTTT. It yields the protein CASSQLPGLATDTQYF.

The chain couples TRBV6-5 to TRBJ1-1; possible D gene TRBD1, 6 bases. The CDR3 runs 11 residues. Germline CDR1 MNHEY, CDR2 SVGAGI. Trimming took 5 bases from V and 6 from J, leaving 7 bases between them. The CDR3: CASSPGAEAFF. The CDR3 nucleotides read TGTGCCAGCAGTCCAGGGGCTGAAGCTTTCTTT.

The rearrangement links TRBV28 to TRBJ2-5; D is unresolved. The J call may be mistaken, given a closer DNA end match to TRBJ2-7. Germline V gives CDR1 MDHEN, CDR2 SYDVKM. The CDR3 spans 12 residues. The CDR3 is CASSPHAYEQYF. CDR3 coding DNA: TGTGCCAGCAGTCCCCACGCCTACGAGCAGTACTTC.

The chain uses TRBV4-1 and TRBJ2-1; 7 nucleotides match TRBD2. The length of the CDR3 is 15 residues. J gave up 10 bases and V 1 base, and 10 bases lay outside the gene matches. Germline CDR1 MGHRA, CDR2 YSYEKL. CDR3: CASSQAFGLDYEQFF. CDR3 coding DNA: TGCGCCAGCAGCCAAGCATTCGGACTAGATTACGAGCAGTTCTTC.

The chain combines TRBV19 with TRBJ2-3; D remains ambiguous. V lost 0 bases and J 0 bases, leaving 13 bases between the germline ends. The CDR3 length is 17 residues. Germline V gene data show CDR1 as LNHDA and CDR2 as SQIVND (reference sequence). Here the CDR3 DNA reads TGTGCCAGTAGTATAGATCGAAATAGCTTCAGCACAGATACGCAGTATTTT. As protein: CASSIDRNSFSTDTQYF.

The rearrangement links TRBV5-8 to TRBJ2-7, with 12 bases that match TRBD2. This CDR3 has 15 amino acids. The ends lost 4 bases at V and 4 bases at J; junction bases unmatched: 6. Germline loops: CDR1 SGHTS, CDR2 YDEGEE. The CDR3 here is CASSVRLAGEYEQYF. The DNA of the CDR3 is TGTGCCAGCAGCGTCCGACTAGCGGGGGAGTACGAGCAGTACTTC.

This clone was seen just once. The chain links TRBV27 to TRBJ2-5; D is perhaps TRBD1 (6 bases). The V end lost 1 base, the J end lost 4 bases, and 13 bases lay between the germline ends. Germline V gene sequence: CDR1 MNHEY, CDR2 SMNVEV (reference sequence). The CDR3 totals 15 residues. In DNA form, the CDR3 reads TGTGCCAGCAGTTTATTTGCAGGGGTGGGAGAGACCCAGTACTTC. Amino acid sequence: CASSLFAGVGETQYF.

This rearrangement joins TRBV6-1 to TRBJ1-5; 9 nucleotides match TRBD1. CDR1 and CDR2 from the germline V gene are MNHNS and SASEGT. Germline trimming cut 2 bases from V and 2 bases from J; bases unmatched to any gene: 7. The CDR3 runs to 17 residues. The DNA for the CDR3 is TGTGCCAGCAGTGAACGGGACAGGGCGACTGGCAATCAGCCCCAGCATTTT. Its protein product is CASSERDRATGNQPQHF.

V is TRBV19 and J is TRBJ2-7; D possibly matches TRBD1 or TRBD2 (5 bases each). V lost 3 bases to trimming and J lost 6 bases, with 9 bases between them. The length of the CDR3 is 12 residues. CDR1 is LNHDA and CDR2 is SQIVND in the germline V gene (reference sequence). The CDR3 loop is CASSIQRGEQYF. In nucleotides, the CDR3 is TGTGCCAGTAGTATCCAGAGGGGCGAGCAGTACTTC. Combining the CDR3 with reference TRBV19 and TRBJ2-7 gives the whole variable domain DGGITQSPKYLFRKEGQNVTLSCEQNLNHDAMYWYRQDPGQGLRLIYYSQIVNDFQKGDIAEGYSVSREKKESFPLTVTSAQKNPTAFYLCASSIQRGEQYFGPGTRLTVT.

With respect to this clone: The same CDR3 arises from other DNA sequences in this sample as well. CDR3 bases: TGTGCCAGCAGTTTTAGGGTCTCCTACGAGCAGTACTTC. Protein sequence: CASSFRVSYEQYF. V and J are TRBV27 and TRBJ2-7; D call uncertain. Germline lookup yields CDR1 MNHEY and CDR2 SMNVEV (reference sequence). This CDR3 comprises 13 residues. V was shortened by 3 bases and J by 0 bases, with 6 bases between the two germline ends.

This clone showed up just once. The chain is built from TRBV6-1 and TRBJ2-1; no firm D call. Germline CDR1 reads MNHNS; CDR2 reads SASEGT. The CDR3 extends over 13 amino acids. The ends were cut back, 5 bases at V and 5 bases at J, with 10 bases in the middle. CDR3 residues: CASSKTPDNEQFF. CDR3 nucleotide sequence: TGTGCCAGCAGTAAGACACCGGACAATGAGCAGTTCTTC.

The rearrangement joins TRBV2 to TRBJ2-1; 8 bases are a match to TRBD2. The CDR3 loop spans 16 amino acids. CDR1 and CDR2 from the germline V gene are SNHLY and FYNNEI. The junction had 8 bases not matched to a gene; V was cut back by 3 bases and J by 4 bases. CDR3 protein: CASSESRRLAYNEQFF. CDR3 nucleotide sequence: TGTGCCAGCAGTGAGTCTCGGAGACTAGCGTACAATGAGCAGTTCTTC.

The chain is built from TRBV2 and TRBJ2-7, with TRBD2 identical over 7 bases. Trimming at V came to 3 bases and at J to 3 bases, leaving 5 bases not matched to a gene. Germline V CDR1 and CDR2: SNHLY, FYNNEI. This CDR3 comprises 14 residues. The CDR3 protein is CASSESGGLYEQYF. In DNA form, the CDR3 reads TGTGCCAGCAGTGAGTCGGGGGGACTCTACGAGCAGTACTTC.

V and J are TRBV11-2 and TRBJ2-1, with 12 bases that match TRBD2. The length of the CDR3 is 15 residues. J lost 8 bases, V lost 3 bases, and 5 bases had no gene match. The germline V gene encodes CDR1 SGHAT and CDR2 FQNNGV. CDR3 in DNA: TGTGCCAGCAGCTTCCGACTAGCGGGAGTCCATGAGCAGTTCTTC. It yields the protein CASSFRLAGVHEQFF. The full variable domain, its missing parts supplied by reference TRBV11-2 and TRBJ2-1, is EAGVAQSPRYKIIEKRQSVAFWCNPISGHATLYWYQQILGQGPKLLIQFQNNGVVDDSQLPKDRFSAERLKGVDSTLKIQPAKLEDSAVYLCASSFRLAGVHEQFFGPGTRLTVL.

The V and J genes are TRBV29-1 and TRBJ2-7, with 9 nucleotides matching TRBD2. CDR3 length equals 16 residues. V was clipped by 5 bases and J by 6 bases; unmatched bases: 17. The germline CDR1 and CDR2 sequences are SQVTM and ANQGSEA. The CDR3 reads CSVLGAGGRVGSEQYF. As DNA, the CDR3 is TGCAGCGTTCTGGGGGCTGGCGGGAGGGTAGGTAGCGAGCAGTACTTC.